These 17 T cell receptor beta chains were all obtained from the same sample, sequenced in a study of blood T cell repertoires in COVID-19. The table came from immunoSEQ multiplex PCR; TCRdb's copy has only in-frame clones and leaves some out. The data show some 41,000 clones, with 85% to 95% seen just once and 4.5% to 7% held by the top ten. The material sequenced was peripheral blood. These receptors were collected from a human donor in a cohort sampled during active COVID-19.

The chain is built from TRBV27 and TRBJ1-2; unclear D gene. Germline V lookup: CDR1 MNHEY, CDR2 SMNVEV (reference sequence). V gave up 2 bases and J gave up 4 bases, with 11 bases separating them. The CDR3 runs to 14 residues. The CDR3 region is CASSLTGFGYGYTF. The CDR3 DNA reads TGTGCCAGCAGTTTAACGGGGTTTGGCTATGGCTACACCTTC.

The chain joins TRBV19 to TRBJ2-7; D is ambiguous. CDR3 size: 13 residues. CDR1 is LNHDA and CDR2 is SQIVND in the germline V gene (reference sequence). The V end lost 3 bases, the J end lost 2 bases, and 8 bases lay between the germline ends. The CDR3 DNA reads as TGTGCCAGTAGTATGTCACAGCCCTACGAGCAGTACTTC. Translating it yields CASSMSQPYEQYF.

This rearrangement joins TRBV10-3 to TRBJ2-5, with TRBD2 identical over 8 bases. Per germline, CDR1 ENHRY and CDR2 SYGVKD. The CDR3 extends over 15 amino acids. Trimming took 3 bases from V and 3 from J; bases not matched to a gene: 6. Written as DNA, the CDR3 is TGTGCCATCAGTGATGGGCGGGGGGCCAAAGAGACCCAGTACTTC. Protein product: CAISDGRGAKETQYF.

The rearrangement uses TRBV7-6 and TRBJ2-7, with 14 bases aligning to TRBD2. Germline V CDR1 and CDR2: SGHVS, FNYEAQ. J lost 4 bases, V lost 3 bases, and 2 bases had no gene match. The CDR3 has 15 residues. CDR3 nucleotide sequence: TGTGCCAGCAGCTTGGGACTAGCGGGAGTTTACGAGCAGTACTTC. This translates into CASSLGLAGVYEQYF.

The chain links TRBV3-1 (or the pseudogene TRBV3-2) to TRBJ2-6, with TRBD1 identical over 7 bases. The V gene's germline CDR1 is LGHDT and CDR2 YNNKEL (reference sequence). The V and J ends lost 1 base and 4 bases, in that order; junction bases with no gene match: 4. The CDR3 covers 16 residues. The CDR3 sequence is CASSQGQGTGANVLTF. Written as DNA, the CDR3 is TGTGCCAGCAGCCAAGGACAGGGAACCGGGGCCAACGTCCTGACTTTC.

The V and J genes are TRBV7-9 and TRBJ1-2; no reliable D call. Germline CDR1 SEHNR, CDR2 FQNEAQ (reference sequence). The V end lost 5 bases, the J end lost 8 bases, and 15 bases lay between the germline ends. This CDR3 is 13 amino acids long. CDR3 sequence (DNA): TGTGCCAGCAGCCCGGTGGAGTACTTAGGCTACACCTTC. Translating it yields CASSPVEYLGYTF.

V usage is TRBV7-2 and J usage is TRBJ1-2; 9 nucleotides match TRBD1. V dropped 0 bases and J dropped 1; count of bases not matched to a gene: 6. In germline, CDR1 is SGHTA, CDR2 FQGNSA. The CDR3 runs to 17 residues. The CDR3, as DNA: TGTGCCAGCAGCTTAGCCGCCGGGACAGGGTTTAACTATGGCTACACCTTC. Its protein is CASSLAAGTGFNYGYTF.

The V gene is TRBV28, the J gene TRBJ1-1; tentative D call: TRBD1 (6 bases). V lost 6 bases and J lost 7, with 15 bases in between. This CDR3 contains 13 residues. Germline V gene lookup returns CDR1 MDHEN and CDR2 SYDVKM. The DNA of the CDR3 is TGTGCCAGCAGCCGGACAGTATTCGGTGAAGCTTTCTTT. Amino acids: CASSRTVFGEAFF.

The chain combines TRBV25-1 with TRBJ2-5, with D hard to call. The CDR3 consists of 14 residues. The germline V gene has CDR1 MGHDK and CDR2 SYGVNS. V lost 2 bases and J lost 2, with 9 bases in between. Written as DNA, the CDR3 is TGTGCCAGCAGTGAAGGCCTTATTCAAGAGACCCAGTACTTC. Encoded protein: CASSEGLIQETQYF.

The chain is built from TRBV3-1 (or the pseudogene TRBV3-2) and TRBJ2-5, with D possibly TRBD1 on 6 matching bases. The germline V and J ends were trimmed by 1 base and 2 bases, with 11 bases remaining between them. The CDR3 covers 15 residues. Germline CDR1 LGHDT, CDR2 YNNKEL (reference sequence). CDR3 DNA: TGTGCCAGCAGCCAAGCCTGGACAGCTCAAGAGACCCAGTACTTC. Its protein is CASSQAWTAQETQYF.

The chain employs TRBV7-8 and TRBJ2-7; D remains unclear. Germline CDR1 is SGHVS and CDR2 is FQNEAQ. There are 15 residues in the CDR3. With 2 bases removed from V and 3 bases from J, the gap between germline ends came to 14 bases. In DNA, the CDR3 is TGTGCCAGCAGCTTATTTTATAGTAGTATCTACGAGCAGTACTTC. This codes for CASSLFYSSIYEQYF.

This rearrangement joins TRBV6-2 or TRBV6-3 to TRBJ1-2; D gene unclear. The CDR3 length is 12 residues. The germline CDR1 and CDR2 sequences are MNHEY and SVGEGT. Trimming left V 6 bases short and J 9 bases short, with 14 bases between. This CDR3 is CASSLGSLRYTF. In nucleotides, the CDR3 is TGTGCCAGCAGCTTGGGGAGCCTGCGCTACACCTTC.

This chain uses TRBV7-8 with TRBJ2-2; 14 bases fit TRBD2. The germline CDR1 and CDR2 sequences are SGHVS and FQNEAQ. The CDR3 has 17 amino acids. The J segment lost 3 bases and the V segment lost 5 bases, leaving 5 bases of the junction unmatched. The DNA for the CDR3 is TGTGCCAGCAGCCTGATGGGACTAGCGGGGGACACCGGGGAGCTGTTTTTT. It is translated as CASSLMGLAGDTGELFF.

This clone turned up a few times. The CDR3 is CSASFGEVSGEQYF. CDR3 bases: TGCAGTGCTAGTTTTGGGGAGGTTTCGGGCGAGCAGTACTTC. The V gene is TRBV20-1, the J gene TRBJ2-7, with a weak D call TRBD2 (6 bases). The CDR3 is 14 amino acids. Trimming shortened V by 3 bases and J by 6 bases, and 18 bases separated the two germline ends. CDR1 and CDR2 from the germline V gene are DFQATT and SNEGSKA (reference sequence).

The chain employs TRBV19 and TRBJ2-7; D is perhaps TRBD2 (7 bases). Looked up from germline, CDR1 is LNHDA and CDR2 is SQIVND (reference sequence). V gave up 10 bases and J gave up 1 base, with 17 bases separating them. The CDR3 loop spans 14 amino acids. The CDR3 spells CATRTRGASYEQYF. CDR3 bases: TGTGCCACTAGAACCCGGGGGGCGTCCTACGAGCAGTACTTC. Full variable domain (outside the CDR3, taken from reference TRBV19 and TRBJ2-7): DGGITQSPKYLFRKEGQNVTLSCEQNLNHDAMYWYRQDPGQGLRLIYYSQIVNDFQKGDIAEGYSVSREKKESFPLTVTSAQKNPTAFYLCATRTRGASYEQYFGPGTRLTVT.

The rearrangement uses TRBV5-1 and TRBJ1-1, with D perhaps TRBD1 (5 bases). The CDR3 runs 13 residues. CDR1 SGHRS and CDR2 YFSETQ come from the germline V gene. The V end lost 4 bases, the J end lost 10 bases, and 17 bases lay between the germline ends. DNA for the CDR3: TGCGCCAGCAGCCCCGGCGGGGGGAGGTTAGCTTTCTTT. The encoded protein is CASSPGGGRLAFF.

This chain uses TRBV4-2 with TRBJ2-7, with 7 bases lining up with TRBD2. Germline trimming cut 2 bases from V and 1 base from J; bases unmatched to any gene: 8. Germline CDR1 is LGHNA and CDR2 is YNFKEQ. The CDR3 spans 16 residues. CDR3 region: CASSQTLGTTSYEQYF. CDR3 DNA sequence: TGTGCCAGCAGCCAAACCCTGGGGACTACGTCCTACGAGCAGTACTTC.